The present entry profiles one T cell receptor beta chain with its context. Its antigen remains undetermined. Per-nucleotide qualities are absent, and no much larger clonotype sits a single base away. TCRbeta CDR3 regions were amplified from genomic DNA using the immunoSEQ Assay, a bias-controlled multiplex PCR. Concerning the study's data processing: The number of nucleated cells in each sample was estimated from the amplification of reference gene primers within the assay. To quantify the absolute abundance of each unique TCRbeta CDR3 rearrangement, sequence reads were collapsed and filtered. For each sample, productive Simpson clonality was calculated as the square root of Simpson's diversity index over productive rearrangements. TCRdb limited this immuneACCESS table to in-frame rearrangements with V and J called. A share of clones is missing; checked studies link under half to unresolved V genes, and the rest is unexplained. The V and J calls and clone size were taken over from that table, and D and trimming were inferred from the DNA. The sample table records 200,000 to 250,000 clones; approximately 80% of these occur just once. Less than 2% of the sample is in the top ten clones.

The data belong to a study of blood T cell repertoires in COVID-19 (TCRdb year 2020). Notes on the research overall: Samples covering the acute and convalescent phases of COVID-19 were provided by collaborators in the United States, Italy and Spain. The material from the prospective study consisted of cDNA or gDNA derived from T cells, B-cell-depleted T cells, or PBMCs. The dataset comprised deeply sampled blood TCRbeta repertoires from subjects exposed to, actively infected with, or recovered from COVID-19. The repertoires were released in a freely available public database intended as a resource for research on the immune response to SARS-CoV-2. Samples were obtained from the ongoing ImmuneRACE study (first 160 participants) and from about 1,300 subjects provided by 6 global collaborators. The sample metadata nearly always contained a de-identified subject ID, COVID-19 status, age in years and sex. Where HLA class I and class II types were available, the types were taken from metadata supplied by the sample provider, not from assay-based typing. Study-level results and caveats: Clinical and demographic metadata were provided uncurated, with the amount varying by source and participant.

From the germline V gene, CDR1 is MGHRA and CDR2 is YSYEKL. V drops 0 bases and J drops 3 bases, leaving 12 bases in between. Taken from cysteine to phenylalanine, the CDR3 has 15 residues. The sequence is cut down to CDR3 DNA, 45 bases in frame from base 1. Participants in the prospective study were aged about 18 to 100 years, lived in 24 United States geographic areas, and enrolled through a virtual design. To assign participants to cohorts, the prospective study relied on clinical history that participants themselves reported in a screening survey and a study questionnaire. Recovered participants in ImmuneRACE Cohort 3 were defined by two consecutive negative NP/OP PCR tests, clearance by a healthcare professional, or resolution of symptoms. Each participant in the prospective study had whole blood, serum and a nasopharyngeal or oropharyngeal swab collected by mobile phlebotomists. Additional blood draws and questionnaires over an approximately two-month period could optionally be provided by prospective study participants. Before DNA extraction, blood samples from the prospective study were shipped at room temperature or frozen.

The chain couples TRBV4-1 to TRBJ2-7, and the D gene may be TRBD2, 5 bases matching. This TCR came from a man aged 55 to 69 who had recovered from COVID-19. The sequenced sample was PBMCs or T cells enriched from blood (not recorded which). The base sequence is TGCGCCAGCAGCCAAGACCTCGACTACCTCTACGAGCAGTACTTC. Its protein reads: CASSQDLDYLYEQYF.